This T cell receptor (beta chain) emerged from a study of cytomegalovirus exposure and HLA in healthy donors. This clone was recorded once. The target antigen is unknown. Trimming cost V 6 bases and J 8 bases; bases outside gene matches: 3. CDR1 is DFQATT and CDR2 is SNEGSKA in the germline V gene (reference sequence). The CDR3 has 11 residues. Notes on the study in general: In a later analysis, several top co-occurrence clusters appeared linked to parvovirus B19, influenza, CMV and Epstein-Barr virus. The authors later linked a missense DCLRE1C variant to TCR beta V- and J-gene trimming. According to the study, 160 or so TCR beta chains were cytomegalovirus-associated.

PCR was performed using 60 Vbeta and 13 Jbeta primers. Source study methods: In a later analysis, the count reached 76 million or so unique TCR beta chains, with around 10 million shared. Clones were sequenced by immunoSEQ multiplex PCR, and TCRdb holds only the in-frame ones, with some missing. The V and J calls and clone size come from that table; D and trimming were worked out from the DNA. The sample records approximately 200,000 clones, around 85% being singletons. The gene calls are TRBV20-1 and TRBJ1-4, with 7 bases fitting TRBD1. What was sequenced was PBMCs. This TCR was recovered from a woman aged 45-65 years in good health and CMV-seronegative. The CDR3 sequence is CSADRDEKLFF. In DNA, the CDR3 is TGCAGTGCAGACAGGGACGAAAAACTGTTTTTT.